The 31 T cell receptor beta chains below all came from one sample that was sequenced in a study of shared clonotypes between healthy human individuals. The table came from immunoSEQ multiplex PCR; TCRdb's copy has only in-frame clones and leaves some out. The table includes some 380,000 clones, about 97% detected once. Sequencing was performed on memory CD8+ T cells sorted from blood. Noted subset: CD45RO+ cells pooled with CCR7-negative TemRA cells. The source is a man under 40 in good health.

The chain joins TRBV19 to TRBJ2-5; tentative D call: TRBD1 (5 bases). The CDR3 totals 13 residues. CDR1 is LNHDA and CDR2 is SQIVND in the germline V gene (reference sequence). V shed 6 bases and J shed 1 base, with 9 bases lying between them. CDR3 amino acids: CASSDSLQETQYF. The CDR3 bases are TGTGCCAGTAGCGACAGTCTCCAAGAGACCCAGTACTTC.

The J gene is TRBJ1-1, the V gene TRBV5-1, with D possibly being TRBD1 (5 bases). Trimming cost V 0 bases and J 5 bases, with 14 bases left between them. The germline gives CDR1 SGHRS, CDR2 YFSETQ. The CDR3 extends over 15 amino acids. The CDR3 protein is CASSLVRGLGTEAFF. CDR3 in DNA: TGCGCCAGCAGCTTGGTTAGGGGACTTGGGACTGAAGCTTTCTTT.

The chain recombines TRBV19 with TRBJ2-5; 7 bases align to TRBD1. Germline CDR1 and CDR2: LNHDA and SQIVND (reference sequence). The J segment lost 3 bases and the V segment lost 4 bases, leaving 11 bases of the junction unmatched. The CDR3 contains 16 residues. CDR3 in DNA: TGTGCCAGTAGTACCCACCGCACCGACAGGGAAGAGACCCAGTACTTC. Residues: CASSTHRTDREETQYF.

The chain uses TRBV19 and TRBJ2-1; 9 nucleotides line up with TRBD2. The germline CDR1 and CDR2 sequences are LNHDA and SQIVND (reference sequence). V was pared by 2 bases and J by 0 bases, with 8 bases of the junction left unmatched. CDR3 length: 18 residues. The CDR3 sequence is CASSIRASGNPSYNEQFF. In DNA form, the CDR3 reads TGTGCCAGTAGTATAAGGGCTAGCGGGAACCCCTCCTACAATGAGCAGTTCTTC. Filled out from reference TRBV19 and TRBJ2-1, the complete variable domain reads DGGITQSPKYLFRKEGQNVTLSCEQNLNHDAMYWYRQDPGQGLRLIYYSQIVNDFQKGDIAEGYSVSREKKESFPLTVTSAQKNPTAFYLCASSIRASGNPSYNEQFFGPGTRLTVL.

The gene calls are TRBV18 and TRBJ1-1, with unresolved D. The CDR3 totals 17 residues. Between the trimmed V and J ends, which lost 4 bases and 4 bases, there was a span of 22 bases. Germline V gives CDR1 KGHSH, CDR2 LQKENI. This CDR3 is CASSQRLRTGSGTEAFF. DNA of the CDR3: TGTGCCAGCTCACAGAGACTGCGGACCGGTAGTGGCACTGAAGCTTTCTTT.

V usage is TRBV6-6 and J usage is TRBJ1-5, with 8 positions matching TRBD1. CDR3 size: 15 residues. V was clipped by 2 bases and J by 2 bases; unmatched bases: 2. CDR1 is MNHNY and CDR2 is SVGAGI in the germline V gene (reference sequence). The CDR3 loop reads CASSYEQGGNQPQHF. The CDR3 DNA reads as TGTGCCAGCAGTTACGAACAGGGGGGCAATCAGCCCCAGCATTTT.

This chain uses TRBV4-1 with TRBJ2-7; 12 bases are a match to TRBD2. Trimming removed 3 bases from V and 2 bases from J; junction bases left unmatched: 5. Germline-derived CDR1 and CDR2 are MGHRA and YSYEKL. CDR3 size: 16 residues. CDR3 nucleotide sequence: TGCGCCAGCAGCCAGGTGACTAGCGGGAGAACCTACGAGCAGTACTTC. It specifies CASSQVTSGRTYEQYF.

The rearrangement uses TRBV11-1 and TRBJ2-3; D gene ambiguous. Germline V gene sequence: CDR1 SGHAT, CDR2 FQDESV (reference sequence). The CDR3 covers 18 residues. V lost 3 bases, J lost 0 bases, and 19 bases lay in between. CDR3 sequence: CASSLPPQRRVSTDTQYF. The CDR3 nucleotides are TGTGCCAGCAGCTTGCCCCCCCAGCGCCGGGTTAGCACAGATACGCAGTATTTT.

Here the CDR3 DNA reads TGTGCCAGCAGCCAACCGAGCGGGAAGGGCAGTAGTGAGCAGTTCTTC. Protein sequence: CASSQPSGKGSSEQFF. J is TRBJ2-1 and V is TRBV4-2, with 7 positions matching TRBD2. The CDR3 is 16 residues long. Germline-derived CDR1 and CDR2 are LGHNA and YNFKEQ. The V gene end was trimmed by 2 bases and the J gene end by 9 bases; junction bases not matched to a gene: 13.

The V and J genes are TRBV25-1 and TRBJ2-1; the match to TRBD2 covers 9 bases. Germline loops: CDR1 MGHDK, CDR2 SYGVNS. The ends lost 3 bases at V and 7 bases at J; junction bases unmatched: 7. The CDR3 loop spans 15 amino acids. The CDR3 region is CASSDSGRPGNEQFF. CDR3 bases: TGTGCCAGCAGTGACAGCGGGAGGCCGGGTAATGAGCAGTTCTTC.

The rearrangement joins TRBV28 to TRBJ1-2; the match to TRBD1 covers 7 bases. The CDR3 sequence is 13 residues long. V was pared by 10 bases and J by 0 bases, with 5 bases of the junction left unmatched. Per germline, CDR1 MDHEN and CDR2 SYDVKM. CDR3 DNA sequence: TGTGCCATAGGGGACAGCGCTAACTATGGCTACACCTTC. Its protein product is CAIGDSANYGYTF.

J is TRBJ2-2 and V is TRBV30; no reliable D call. In germline, CDR1 is GTSNPN, CDR2 SVGIG (reference sequence). This CDR3 has 10 amino acids. Trimming pared 7 bases from V and 7 bases from J, leaving 7 bases between. The CDR3 region has the DNA TGTGCCTTCGACGGCGGGGAGCTGTTTTTT. Translation: CAFDGGELFF.

Concerning this clone itself: The junction shows a germline mismatch at one end, possibly a read error. The chain is built from TRBV7-7 and TRBJ2-3; D is undetermined. In germline, CDR1 is SSHAT, CDR2 FNYEAQ (reference sequence). This CDR3 is built from 15 residues. The CDR3: CASSLNPGGTDTQYF. The CDR3 nucleotides are TGTGCTAGCAGCCTAAATCCTGGGGGCACAGATACGCAGTATTTT.

This chain uses TRBV2 with TRBJ1-2; the D is unclear. V lost 6 bases and J 5 bases, leaving 7 bases between the germline ends. This CDR3 comprises 11 residues. The germline CDR1 and CDR2 sequences are SNHLY and FYNNEI. Written as DNA, the CDR3 is TGTGCCAGCAGAGGACCTTATGGCTACACCTTC. Protein sequence: CASRGPYGYTF.

This chain connects TRBV29-1 to TRBJ2-7, with a tentative D call TRBD2 (6 bases). CDR3 length: 15 amino acids. V was trimmed by 7 bases and J by 3 bases, leaving 22 bases between them. Germline assignment: CDR1 SQVTM and CDR2 ANQGSEA. CDR3 loop: CSALGAAGGSYEQYF. The CDR3 DNA follows: TGCAGCGCCCTAGGCGCTGCCGGGGGAAGCTACGAGCAGTACTTC.

This clone is a singleton in its sample. The V and J genes are TRBV5-1 and TRBJ2-2; 7 nucleotides agree with TRBD1. The CDR3 spans 13 residues. Germline V gene sequence: CDR1 SGHRS, CDR2 YFSETQ. With 7 bases clipped from V and 3 bases from J, the junction kept 3 bases outside the gene matches. CDR3 DNA: TGCGCCAGCGGGGACAGATACACCGGGGAGCTGTTTTTT. It yields the protein CASGDRYTGELFF.

Only one count was recorded for this clone. CDR3 bases: TGTGCCAGCAGTTTATCAGGGTGGACCAAAAACATTCAGTACTTC. Translation gives CASSLSGWTKNIQYF. The chain joins TRBV28 to TRBJ2-4, with a possible D match to TRBD1 (5 bases). The ends were cut back, 1 base at V and 2 bases at J, with 9 bases in the middle. The CDR3 loop spans 15 amino acids. CDR1 is MDHEN, CDR2 SYDVKM, per germline.

CDR3 nucleotides: TGTGCCAGCAGCCGGACCGTCAACTATGGCTACACCTTC. The encoded protein is CASSRTVNYGYTF. The chain uses TRBV7-9 and TRBJ1-2; D is ambiguous. The V and J ends lost 5 bases and 2 bases respectively, with 9 bases between them. CDR3 length: 13 residues. Germline V lookup: CDR1 SEHNR, CDR2 FQNEAQ (reference sequence).

The chain uses TRBV29-1 and TRBJ2-7; 12 bases fit TRBD2. The CDR3 is 13 amino acids. The V gene end was trimmed by 4 bases and the J gene end by 6 bases; junction bases not matched to a gene: 4. Germline V gene data show CDR1 as SQVTM and CDR2 as ANQGSEA. CDR3 bases: TGCAGCGTTGTCAGGGGACTAGCGGGCGAGCAGTACTTC. Protein: CSVVRGLAGEQYF.

V gene TRBV7-8 combines with J gene TRBJ1-6, with D possibly TRBD1 on 6 matching bases. With 5 bases removed from V and 6 bases from J, the gap between germline ends came to 14 bases. This CDR3 has 15 amino acids. Germline CDR1 reads SGHVS; CDR2 reads FQNEAQ. CDR3 in DNA: TGTGCCAGCAGCCGACGGACAGCGATTAATTCACCCCTCCACTTT. Its translation: CASSRRTAINSPLHF.

The chain employs TRBV6-1 and TRBJ2-2; a possible D gene is TRBD1 (5 bases). Germline V gives CDR1 MNHNS, CDR2 SASEGT. Trimming stripped 0 bases from V and 7 bases from J, with 15 bases between. The CDR3 extends over 16 amino acids. CDR3 region: CASSEAKLRVLGELFF. The CDR3 coding sequence is TGTGCCAGCAGTGAAGCGAAGCTCAGGGTTCTCGGGGAGCTGTTTTTT.

This chain links TRBV11-2 with TRBJ2-1; 8 bases agree with TRBD2. Germline V gene data show CDR1 as SGHAT and CDR2 as FQNNGV. Trimming at V came to 5 bases and at J to 6 bases, leaving 3 bases not matched to a gene. The CDR3 consists of 13 residues. DNA for the CDR3: TGTGCCAGCAGCGCGGGACTAGTCAATGAGCAGTTCTTC. Its translation is CASSAGLVNEQFF.

The chain links TRBV27 to TRBJ2-1; TRBD2 might be the D (6 bases). The CDR3 runs 13 residues. Between the trimmed V and J ends, which lost 7 bases and 4 bases, there was a span of 11 bases. Germline-derived CDR1 and CDR2 are MNHEY and SMNVEV (reference sequence). The CDR3 DNA is TGTGCCAGCACGACTAGTTCGTACAATGAGCAGTTCTTC. Its protein is CASTTSSYNEQFF.

V is TRBV28 and J is TRBJ2-7; D may match TRBD1 or TRBD2 (7 bases each). Per the germline V gene, CDR1 is MDHEN and CDR2 is SYDVKM. The CDR3 covers 16 residues. The V end was cut by 4 bases, the J end by 2 bases, with 18 bases between. The CDR3 here is CASSSQGEGPPYEQYF. In DNA, the CDR3 is TGTGCCAGCAGTTCCCAGGGGGAGGGCCCCCCCTACGAGCAGTACTTC.

The V gene is TRBV28, the J gene TRBJ2-5; 7 bases line up with TRBD1. The CDR3 length is 12 residues. From germline, CDR1 is MDHEN and CDR2 SYDVKM. Trimming cost V 6 bases and J 5 bases; bases outside gene matches: 3. The CDR3: CASSPTGETQYF. CDR3 nucleotide sequence: TGTGCCAGCAGCCCGACAGGGGAGACCCAGTACTTC.

The chain links TRBV2 to TRBJ2-7, with D maybe TRBD1 (5 bases). The CDR3 is 13 amino acids. CDR1 is SNHLY and CDR2 is FYNNEI in the germline V gene. The ends were cut back, 6 bases at V and 3 bases at J, with 12 bases in the middle. CDR3 sequence (DNA): TGTGCCAGCAGAACAGGTGCAAGCTACGAGCAGTACTTC. Translation: CASRTGASYEQYF. Variable domain in full (rest from reference TRBV2 and TRBJ2-7): EPEVTQTPSHQVTQMGQEVILRCVPISNHLYFYWYRQILGQKVEFLVSFYNNEISEKSEIFDDQFSVERPDGSNFTLKIRSTKLEDSAMYFCASRTGASYEQYFGPGTRLTVT.

The chain has TRBV19 and TRBJ2-3, with no clear D. Germline V gives CDR1 LNHDA, CDR2 SQIVND (reference sequence). V lost 5 bases, J lost 1 base, and 16 bases lay in between. The CDR3 has 16 amino acids. CDR3 protein: CASSSNSAVGTDTQYF. In DNA form, the CDR3 reads TGTGCCAGTAGTTCGAACTCGGCTGTAGGCACAGATACGCAGTATTTT.

The J gene is TRBJ2-5, the V gene TRBV2; 12 bases are a match to TRBD2. There are 17 residues in the CDR3. V dropped 6 bases and J dropped 4; count of bases not matched to a gene: 12. CDR1 SNHLY and CDR2 FYNNEI come from the germline V gene. The CDR3 protein is CASRKLAGGLFRETQYF. For the CDR3, the DNA is TGTGCCAGCAGGAAACTAGCGGGAGGACTTTTCAGAGAGACCCAGTACTTC.

The rearrangement links TRBV4-1 to TRBJ2-5; D could derive from TRBD1 or TRBD2 (5 bases each). Trimming left V 1 base short and J 4 bases short, with 28 bases between. The CDR3 extends over 20 amino acids. The V gene's germline CDR1 is MGHRA and CDR2 YSYEKL. The CDR3 nucleotides are TGCGCCAGCAGCCAAGTGTGGCAGGGAAGGGCATTCGGGGTGTTAGAGACCCAGTACTTC. This sequence encodes CASSQVWQGRAFGVLETQYF.

The rearrangement joins TRBV28 to TRBJ1-5; D call uncertain. Trimming removed 5 bases from V and 5 bases from J, with 7 bases in between. The germline CDR1 and CDR2 sequences are MDHEN and SYDVKM. CDR3 length: 12 residues. CDR3 in amino acids: CASSPTHQPQHF. CDR3 nucleotides: TGTGCCAGCAGTCCGACCCATCAGCCCCAGCATTTT.

This clone was seen just once. The chain has TRBV13 and TRBJ1-2, with a possible D match to TRBD1 (6 bases). CDR1 and CDR2 (germline): PRHDT, FYEKMQ (reference sequence). This CDR3 has 24 amino acids. The germline V and J ends were trimmed by 0 bases and 2 bases, with 37 bases remaining between them. The CDR3 protein is CASSLGNEQGYWANLEKLNYGYTF. CDR3 DNA: TGTGCCAGCAGCTTAGGAAATGAACAGGGTTACTGGGCTAACCTCGAGAAGTTAAACTATGGCTACACCTTC.